The T cell receptor beta chain under discussion was sequenced for a study of post-analysis software for immune sequencing data. Study overall: Relapsing-remitting, secondary progressive and progressive-relapsing forms made up the multiple sclerosis disease courses.

Germline CDR1 and CDR2: SGHRS and YFSETQ. The CDR3 is 15 amino acids. Tagging with unique molecular identifiers was a feature of the TCR beta cDNA libraries. Input populations of 1 to 10 million T cells gave rise to roughly 0.5 million cDNA molecules. TCRdb fed the PCR reads into MiXCR, producing one record per CDR3 protein. The table has fewer than 850,000 distinct CDR3 sequences, 25% to 30% seen once; the top ten hold roughly 0.54%. Overall study findings and caveats: When patients were compared with controls, about five TRBV segments were more frequent, TRBV5-6, TRBV5-1 and TRBV20-1 among them. Significantly decreased normalized Chao1 diversity was recorded for multiple sclerosis patients relative to controls. Strong co-clustering by F measure was evident for samples that had been prepared in the same batch.

This clonotype was seen a single time. Its antigen remains unidentified. Sequence at one end of the junction differs from germline and may be a read error. Sequenced input: blood. The source is a girl aged 5 to 17 with multiple sclerosis. The genes are TRBV5-1 and TRBJ2-6; tentative D call: TRBD1 (6 bases). The CDR3 protein is CASSSTGPGANVRTF. The CDR3 bases are TGCGCCAGCAGCTCTACAGGGCCTGGGGCCAACGTCCGGACTTTC.